The next 14 T cell receptor beta chains were all read from a single sample in a study of cytomegalovirus exposure and HLA in healthy donors. Measured with immunoSEQ multiplex PCR; TCRdb has only the in-frame clones, and not every one. The table lists some 120,000 clones, around nine tenths of them singletons. The specimen was PBMCs. The receptors derive from a man younger than 40 in good health and CMV-seronegative.

Only one count was recorded for this clone. The rearrangement joins TRBV6-5 to TRBJ1-2, with D perhaps TRBD1 (5 bases). This CDR3 spans 16 amino acids. Germline CDR1 is MNHEY and CDR2 is SVGAGI. Trimming stripped 4 bases from V and 3 bases from J, with 18 bases between. This CDR3 is CASSSTSVGGHYGYTF. For the CDR3, the DNA is TGTGCCAGCAGTTCCACTTCGGTCGGGGGACACTATGGCTACACCTTC.

This sequence joins TRBV5-5 and TRBJ2-7; TRBD2 agrees at 7 bases. V was pared by 2 bases and J by 2 bases, with 7 bases of the junction left unmatched. The CDR3 runs 15 residues. The germline gives CDR1 SGHKS, CDR2 YYEKEE (reference sequence). DNA for the CDR3: TGTGCCAGCAGCTTCGTGGCGGGAGCCACCTACGAGCAGTACTTC. Its translation: CASSFVAGATYEQYF.

This clone has a handful of counts. V gene TRBV4-1 combines with J gene TRBJ1-2; 7 bases map to TRBD1. Germline CDR1 reads MGHRA; CDR2 reads YSYEKL. The CDR3 length is 15 residues. V shed 2 bases and J 2 bases; nucleotides not matched to a gene: 5. CDR3 loop: CASSQPTGLNYGYTF. The CDR3 DNA reads TGCGCCAGCAGCCAACCGACAGGGCTGAACTATGGCTACACCTTC.

The chain uses TRBV5-1 and TRBJ2-2; D might be TRBD1 (5 bases). CDR3 size: 14 residues. Trimming cost V 3 bases and J 5 bases, with 11 bases left between them. Looked up from germline, CDR1 is SGHRS and CDR2 is YFSETQ. CDR3 sequence reads: CASSYARQTGELFF. Written as DNA, the CDR3 is TGCGCCAGCAGCTACGCTCGACAGACCGGGGAGCTGTTTTTT. Full variable domain (missing parts from reference TRBV5-1 and TRBJ2-2): KAGVTQTPRYLIKTRGQQVTLSCSPISGHRSVSWYQQTPGQGLQFLFEYFSETQRNKGNFPGRFSGRQFSNSRSEMNVSTLELGDSALYLCASSYARQTGELFFGEGSRLTVL.

This clone was observed a single time. The chain links TRBV11-2 to TRBJ2-7; 9 bases align to TRBD1. V lost 3 bases to trimming and J lost 2 bases; unmatched junction nucleotides: 2. Germline lookup yields CDR1 SGHAT and CDR2 FQNNGV. CDR3 length: 14 residues. In DNA, the CDR3 is TGTGCCAGCAGCTTGGACAGGGGTACCTACGAGCAGTACTTC. It yields the protein CASSLDRGTYEQYF.

V and J are TRBV25-1 and TRBJ1-2; 7 bases match TRBD1. Per germline, CDR1 MGHDK and CDR2 SYGVNS. J was trimmed by 4 bases and V by 4 bases; bases with no gene match: 9. This CDR3 is built from 15 residues. The CDR3 loop reads CASSGFGTDLYGYTF. CDR3 sequence (DNA): TGTGCCAGCAGTGGATTCGGGACAGATCTCTATGGCTACACCTTC.

The V call is TRBV29-1, the J call TRBJ2-1; 9 bases are shared with TRBD2. The CDR3 spans 15 residues. With V trimmed by 6 bases and J by 3 bases, 9 bases remained unmatched. Germline V gene lookup returns CDR1 SQVTM and CDR2 ANQGSEA. The CDR3 DNA is TGCAGCGTCAGGGCCGGGACTAGCAACTACAATGAGCAGTTCTTC. Translating gives CSVRAGTSNYNEQFF.

CDR3 nucleotides: TGTGCCTGGAGATCAACCGGGGTGCTTGGCTACACCTTC. It encodes CAWRSTGVLGYTF. The V call is TRBV30, the J call TRBJ1-2; no firm D call. With 3 bases removed from V and 7 bases from J, the gap between germline ends came to 15 bases. Per the germline V gene, CDR1 is GTSNPN and CDR2 is SVGIG (reference sequence). The CDR3 has 13 amino acids.

V gene TRBV5-1 combines with J gene TRBJ2-7; 7 bases fit TRBD1. V lost 4 bases, J lost 1 base, and 8 bases stayed unmatched. CDR1 and CDR2 from the germline V gene are SGHRS and YFSETQ. The CDR3 is 15 residues long. This CDR3 reads CASSQGTVGSYEQYF. CDR3 sequence (DNA): TGCGCCAGCAGCCAAGGGACAGTCGGGTCCTACGAGCAGTACTTC.

The rearrangement joins TRBV7-7 to TRBJ2-1; 10 bases align to TRBD2. Looked up from germline, CDR1 is SSHAT and CDR2 is FNYEAQ (reference sequence). This CDR3 is built from 14 residues. Trimming removed 5 bases from V and 5 bases from J; junction bases left unmatched: 3. Written as DNA, the CDR3 is TGTGCCAGCAGCGGGGGACTAGCGAACAATGAGCAGTTCTTC. Translating it yields CASSGGLANNEQFF.

The chain recombines TRBV5-4 with TRBJ2-7; 8 bases map to TRBD2. Unmatched junction bases numbered 16, after V lost 6 bases and J lost 5 bases. The CDR3 loop spans 16 amino acids. The germline CDR1 and CDR2 sequences are SGHNT and YYREEE (reference sequence). Here the CDR3 reads CASTDAISGIHNEQYF. The CDR3 DNA follows: TGTGCCAGCACCGATGCAATTAGCGGGATACACAACGAGCAGTACTTC. Full variable domain (missing parts from reference TRBV5-4 and TRBJ2-7): ETGVTQSPTHLIKTRGQQVTLRCSSQSGHNTVSWYQQALGQGPQFIFQYYREEENGRGNFPPRFSGLQFPNYSSELNVNALELDDSALYLCASTDAISGIHNEQYFGPGTRLTVT.

A word on this clone: Different DNA sequences within this sample yield the same CDR3. This chain connects TRBV4-1 to TRBJ2-7, with 7 bases that match TRBD1. The CDR3 is 15 residues long. The germline gives CDR1 MGHRA, CDR2 YSYEKL. J lost 1 base, V lost 2 bases, and 5 bases had no gene match. CDR3 nucleotides: TGCGCCAGCAGCCAACCGGGACAGAGATCCTACGAGCAGTACTTC. It yields the protein CASSQPGQRSYEQYF.

The CDR3 region has the DNA TGTGCCAGTAGTATCCGGGGGGGCACTGAAGCTTTCTTT. It translates to CASSIRGGTEAFF. The rearrangement uses TRBV19 and TRBJ1-1, with D perhaps matching TRBD1 (5 bases). V was clipped by 3 bases and J by 4 bases, with 9 bases between them. Germline-derived CDR1 and CDR2 are LNHDA and SQIVND (reference sequence). This CDR3 is built from 13 residues.

This chain joins TRBV30 and TRBJ2-6, with a possible D match to TRBD1 (6 bases). Trimming took 0 bases from V and 0 from J, leaving 15 bases between them. CDR1 GTSNPN and CDR2 SVGIG come from the germline V gene (reference sequence). CDR3 length: 18 amino acids. CDR3: CAWSVIDRRSSGANVLTF. Written as DNA, the CDR3 is TGTGCCTGGAGTGTGATAGACAGGCGAAGCTCTGGGGCCAACGTCCTGACTTTC. Variable domain in full (rest from reference TRBV30 and TRBJ2-6): SQTIHQWPATLVQPVGSPLSLECTVEGTSNPNLYWYRQAAGRGLQLLFYSVGIGQISSEVPQNLSASRPQDRQFILSSKKLLLSDSGFYLCAWSVIDRRSSGANVLTFGAGSRLTVL.